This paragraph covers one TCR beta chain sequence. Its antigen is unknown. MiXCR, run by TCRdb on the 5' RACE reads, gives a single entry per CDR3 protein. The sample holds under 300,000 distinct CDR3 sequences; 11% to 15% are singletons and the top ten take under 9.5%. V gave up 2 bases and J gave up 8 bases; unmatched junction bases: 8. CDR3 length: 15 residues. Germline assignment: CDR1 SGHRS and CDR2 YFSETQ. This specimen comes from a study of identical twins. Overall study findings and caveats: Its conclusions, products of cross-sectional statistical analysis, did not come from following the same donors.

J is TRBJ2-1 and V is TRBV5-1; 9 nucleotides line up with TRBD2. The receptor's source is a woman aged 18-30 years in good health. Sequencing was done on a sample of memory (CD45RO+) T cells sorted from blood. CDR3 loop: CASSLSGLAHHEQFF. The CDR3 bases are TGCGCCAGCAGCTTAAGTGGACTAGCGCACCATGAGCAGTTCTTC.